This TCR beta chain is drawn from a study of cytomegalovirus exposure and HLA in healthy donors (TCRdb year 2017). Notes on the research overall: In an earlier analysis of fewer than 750 of the donors, 250 to 350 Gb of sequence data and 117 million unique TCR beta sequences from 180 million or so T cells were reported. An early release covering just under 650 HLA-typed donors comprised approximately 290 gigabases of sequencing data and tens of millions of unique TCR sequences. Of the 300 to 400 genotyped donors, approximately 83% fell in the genetic ancestry cluster associated with self-reported Caucasian donors. The aim of the study was to test whether cataloging public T cell receptors could identify signatures of past pathogen exposure. The T cell repertoires of some 700 subjects were profiled by immunosequencing and related to cytomegalovirus serostatus. In addition to the first cohort of 666 subjects, a separate validation cohort of under 150 different subjects was used. High-throughput TCR immunosequencing, statistical association of individual TCRs with disease status, and machine learning were combined to predict cytomegalovirus infection status. To study patterns of TCR occurrence, a later analysis re-analyzed previously published TCR beta repertoires from hundreds of donors and added high-resolution HLA genotyping. Rather than using new phenotypic data, the later analysis identified candidate immune exposures from TCR beta sequences and from how often those sequences occurred across donors. To decide whether each TCR beta V gene segment behaved as functional or pseudogenic, an earlier analysis of approximately 620 of the donors relied on high-throughput TCR beta sequencing. Alongside the repertoire data, information on donor age, sex, ethnicity and CMV serostatus was compiled. A later genetic analysis took genome-wide SNP genotypes for about 55% of the 666 donors and used that subset as a discovery cohort. All discovery cohort repertoires had been generated using a single sequencing platform. HLA typing included class I and class II loci at four-digit resolution. Typing coverage varied by locus: 629-630 donors for A, B, C, DRB1 and DQB1; more than 500 for DQA1; 600 to 610 for DPA1; around 450 for DPB1. About five DR-DQ haplotypes were treated as single units for association and clustering because of strong linkage in the cohort. On average, roughly 240,000 unique TCR beta nucleotide sequences were sequenced per donor among 398 genotyped donors of the cohort, with roughly 19% of those sequences being non-productive.

This clone has just one count. There is no known antigen for this receptor. One base away there is no much larger clone; base qualities are not given. Library prep was done by the immunoSEQ multiplex PCR assay. For the multiplex PCR, a mixture combining 60 forward primers for TCR Vbeta segments and 13 reverse primers for TCR Jbeta segments was used. Amplification of the CDR3 region of rearranged TCR beta genes was performed with a multiplex PCR assay on genomic DNA. Amplified TCR beta libraries were sequenced as 87-base-pair reads on the Illumina HiSeq System. Regarding the original processing steps: Across the roughly 640 repertoires, a later analysis counted tens of millions of unique TCR beta chains, roughly 11 million of which were shared by at least two donors. A nearest-neighbor algorithm error-corrected the raw reads and collapsed the reads into unique sequences, merging closely related sequences to remove PCR and sequencing errors. To assign V, D and J gene segments, CDR3 sequences were aligned to IMGT reference sequences. Each retained sequence needed at least a six-nucleotide match to both a V gene segment and a J gene segment. A rearrangement was called productive if the CDR3 had no stop codons and remained in frame with V and J, and every other rearrangement was called non-productive. Following IMGT convention, CDR3 was defined as the stretch from the second conserved V-encoded cysteine to the conserved J-encoded phenylalanine. The earlier analysis of about 590 of the donors excluded sequences that lacked an unambiguous match to a single V gene segment. An earlier analysis of a few hundred of the donors classified V segments as functional when productive rearrangements were above 56.7% and as segregating when the standard deviation between donors was above 5%. A statistical classification framework was developed to diagnose cytomegalovirus status using the catalog of TCR beta chain sequences. In a later analysis, V and J genes were assigned by comparing TCR nucleotide sequences against IMGT/GENE-DB human TR gene sequences. The TCRdist pipeline was used in a later analysis to assign CDR3 sequences and most-parsimonious VDJ recombination scenarios. In a later analysis, each TCR beta chain was defined by its CDR3 amino acid sequence together with its V-gene family, and reads lacking a unique V-gene family were excluded. In a later analysis, 500 to 700 highly shared, low-generation-probability nucleotide sequences were removed to address suspected cross-contamination and a sequencing artifact. For each public chain, a later analysis derived a clonal expansion index from normalized ranks of inferred template counts within each repertoire. A later analysis computed generation probabilities with a VDJ recombination model fitted to out-of-frame rearrangements, and checked the results against IGoR. In a later analysis, TCR-TCR, TCR-HLA and TCR-CMV co-occurrence was scored with hypergeometric tests, and a repertoire-size bias correction was applied to TCR pairs. In a later analysis, false discovery rates were estimated by permuting HLA or CMV assignments 20 times. A later analysis grouped co-occurring TCRs with DBSCAN, adding TCRdist sequence similarity when clustering within HLA-allele-positive subsets. Repertoires with fewer than 30,000 or more than 120,000 public chains were left out of co-occurrence clustering, as were a few repertoires with anomalous nucleotide sharing. Here the immuneACCESS table is served through TCRdb, limited to in-frame sequences with V and J called. Missing clones are a known gap in these copies; in checked studies unresolved V genes cover under half, and the rest lacks a known reason. Clone size and V and J calls were adopted from that table, with D and trimming inferred from the DNA. The sample data list 160,000 or so clones, and roughly 81% of these were observed just once. Roughly 4.4% of the sample is taken by the ten largest.

The cohort was made up of 500 to 800 healthy bone marrow donors. Cohort members were all nominally healthy when sampled, although unrecorded immune exposures were likely present. The donor tested CMV seropositive and was one of the 289 seropositive cohort members. A peripheral blood sample was provided by each donor, and peripheral blood mononuclear cells were used for TCR beta sequencing. Genomic DNA extraction from the blood cell samples was performed with the Qiagen DNeasy Blood Extraction Kit. Germline trimming amounts to 5 bases on V and 5 bases on J, with 11 as the count of junction bases outside the gene matches. The CDR3 runs 16 amino acids, cysteine and phenylalanine included. The CDR3 DNA has 48 bases and is translated from base 1. Via the germline V gene (reference sequence), CDR1 is SEHNR and CDR2 FQNEAQ. The research as a whole found: This cohort had only TCR beta chains sequenced, and the lack of alpha or paired-chain data limited which features could be detected. The study gave a list of about 160 TCR beta chains associated with cytomegalovirus. The earlier analysis of fewer than 750 of the donors excluded 15 to 20 rarely observed V segments, including chromosome 9 orphons, because counts were too low. HLA typing was unavailable for some donors at each locus, so association tests used only the typed subset. A later analysis found that most CMV-associated TCR beta chains appeared HLA-restricted, with HLA associations seemingly driven largely by CMV exposure. In both the original and validation cohorts, the classifier was reported to diagnose cytomegalovirus status with high specificity and sensitivity. In a later analysis, HLA-associated TCR beta chains showed more clonal expansion and lower generation probabilities than non-associated chains that were equally common. In a later analysis, several top co-occurrence clusters were reported to appear linked to parvovirus B19, influenza, CMV and Epstein-Barr virus. The sequencing pipeline was judged likely to have produced a cluster of highly shared sequence variants as a technical artifact. Most TCR sequences were seen in very few donors, while some public TCRs were found in many individuals. In vitro tests confirmed that a few of the cytomegalovirus-associated TCR beta chains recognize cytomegalovirus antigens. The authors suggested that the approach could potentially be extended to other disease states and immunological phenotypes. In an earlier analysis of about 600 of the donors, most TCR beta V segments appeared in productive rearrangements about 87% or about 30% of the time, broadly matching IMGT annotations. According to a later genetic analysis, donors in an Asian-associated ancestry cluster had fewer N-insertions in productive TCRs than the roughly 670-donor mean. Specific HLA alleles were associated with 15,000 to 20,000 TCR beta sequences at a false discovery rate of 0.05 in a later analysis. Linkage disequilibrium might explain the correlated functional status among segregating V segments, but an unknown experimental factor could not be excluded. The only immune exposure information available for the cohort was CMV serostatus. A further reported finding was that TCR beta sequences accurately predicted the HLA-A and HLA-B alleles for most subjects in the first cohort. In a later genetic analysis, a missense DCLRE1C variant was associated with V-gene and J-gene trimming of TCR beta chains, and the association was replicated in an independent cohort. When HLA alleles, especially DR and DQ, strongly co-occurred, TCR associations were difficult to assign to individual alleles. The presence/absence analyses assumed that sequencing depth was roughly uniform across donors, and that assumption may not be true. According to a later analysis, TCR association rates differed among HLA loci, with DRB1 alleles showing the most associated TCRs and HLA-C alleles showing the fewest. The 87-base-pair reads could not distinguish some IMGT-functional V segments, including TRBV6-2 and TRBV6-3, so those segments were excluded.

The sequenced sample was PBMCs. The chain joins TRBV7-9 to TRBJ2-5; TRBD2 aligns with 10 central bases. This clonotype originated in a woman between 18 and 29 years old in good health and CMV-seropositive. The DNA reads as follows: TGTGCCAGCAGCCCGGACAGAGCGGGGGGGGGCGAGACCCAGTACTTC. It is translated as CASSPDRAGGGETQYF.